A selection of T cell receptor beta chains follows, all from one sample in a study of blood T cell repertoires in COVID-19. The protocol was immunoSEQ multiplex PCR, while the TCRdb copy is restricted to in-frame clones and leaves out a portion. Found here are fewer than 250,000 clones, around 87% of them singletons; the top ten hold around 3.1%. The sequencing input was peripheral blood. Receptors originate from a man in his sixties with acute or convalescent COVID-19. Each CDR3 is given with its conserved first and last residue. The D gene is left open where the match is weak. Clone size is not always given. Where it is, it says once, few, many or a class for expanded clones.

cdr3_nt: TGTGCCAGCAGCATGAGGGAAAAACTGTTTTTT
cdr3_aa: CASSMREKLFF
v_call: TRBV6-2/TRBV6-3
clone_size: .
j_call: TRBJ1-4
d_call: .

cdr3_nt: TGCGCCAGCAAGGCGGGGGAAACCCAGGCCCCAGATACGCAGTATTTT
cdr3_aa: CASKAGETQAPDTQYF
v_call: TRBV4-1
clone_size: .
j_call: TRBJ2-3
d_call: TRBD2

cdr3_nt: TGTGCCAGCAGCTCCAAGAGGAGGCTAGCGGAAAGCACAGATACGCAGTATTTT
cdr3_aa: CASSSKRRLAESTDTQYF
v_call: TRBV7-9
clone_size: .
j_call: TRBJ2-3
d_call: TRBD2

cdr3_nt: TGTGCCAGCAGGGACTCGGGGGGGTCCTACGAGCAGTACTTC
cdr3_aa: CASRDSGGSYEQYF
v_call: TRBV2
clone_size: .
j_call: TRBJ2-7
d_call: TRBD2

cdr3_nt: TGTGCCAGTAGTAATCGGAACACTGAAGCTTTCTTT
cdr3_aa: CASSNRNTEAFF
v_call: TRBV19
clone_size: .
j_call: TRBJ1-1
d_call: .

cdr3_nt: TGTGCCAGCAGCCAAAGGGGCACTGGGGCCAACGTCCTGACTTTC
cdr3_aa: CASSQRGTGANVLTF
v_call: TRBV3-1/TRBV3-2
clone_size: .
j_call: TRBJ2-6
d_call: .

cdr3_nt: TGTGCCAGCAGCCCCCGGGACAGAAATAGGGCTAACTATGGCTACACCTTC
cdr3_aa: CASSPRDRNRANYGYTF
v_call: TRBV14
clone_size: .
j_call: TRBJ1-2
d_call: TRBD1

cdr3_nt: TGCGCCAGTCGCCCCGGACAGGGGGCGACTGCCGGGGACAATGAGCAGTTCTTC
cdr3_aa: CASRPGQGATAGDNEQFF
v_call: TRBV10-2
clone_size: .
j_call: TRBJ2-1
d_call: TRBD1

cdr3_nt: TGTGCCAGCAGCTTCCGGGACAGGGGTAACTATGGCTACACCTTC
cdr3_aa: CASSFRDRGNYGYTF
v_call: TRBV5-4
clone_size: few
j_call: TRBJ1-2
d_call: TRBD1

cdr3_nt: TGTGCCAGCAGCCCATCCGGGACAGGGTCTGGGGCCAACGTCCTGACTTTC
cdr3_aa: CASSPSGTGSGANVLTF
v_call: TRBV3-1/TRBV3-2
clone_size: .
j_call: TRBJ2-6
d_call: TRBD1

cdr3_nt: TGTGCCAGCAGCTTAGTCCCGAGCTCTGGAAACACCATATATTTT
cdr3_aa: CASSLVPSSGNTIYF
v_call: TRBV7-2
clone_size: .
j_call: TRBJ1-3
d_call: .

cdr3_nt: TGCAGTGCTAGTCCGCTAGCGGGGGGGCTCACAGATACGCAGTATTTT
cdr3_aa: CSASPLAGGLTDTQYF
v_call: TRBV20-1
clone_size: .
j_call: TRBJ2-3
d_call: TRBD2

cdr3_nt: TGTGCCAGCACCGAGGGGGCACGGAACACTGAAGCTTTCTTT
cdr3_aa: CASTEGARNTEAFF
v_call: TRBV6-1
clone_size: .
j_call: TRBJ1-1
d_call: TRBD1

cdr3_nt: TGTGCCACCAGTGATCGTGACAGGGCGGGGGAGACCCAGTACTTC
cdr3_aa: CATSDRDRAGETQYF
v_call: TRBV24-1
clone_size: .
j_call: TRBJ2-5
d_call: .

cdr3_nt: TGTGCCAGCAGCTTCAGACTAGCGGGGGGTTTAAACACCGGGGAGCTGTTTTTT
cdr3_aa: CASSFRLAGGLNTGELFF
v_call: TRBV7-8
clone_size: .
j_call: TRBJ2-2
d_call: TRBD2

cdr3_nt: TGTGCCAGCAGCTTAATTGGCCACGAGCAGTACTTC
cdr3_aa: CASSLIGHEQYF
v_call: TRBV7-9
clone_size: .
j_call: TRBJ2-7
d_call: .

cdr3_nt: TGTGCCAGCAGCTCCGGTGTGGGGGGAGCCACAGATACGCAGTATTTT
cdr3_aa: CASSSGVGGATDTQYF
v_call: TRBV7-6
clone_size: .
j_call: TRBJ2-3
d_call: .

cdr3_nt: TGTGCCAGCACCCCCTTGAAGATAAAGGGGCCCGAGCAGTACTTC
cdr3_aa: CASTPLKIKGPEQYF
v_call: TRBV11-2
clone_size: .
j_call: TRBJ2-7
d_call: .

cdr3_nt: TGTGCCAGCAGCGTAGGAGGGGGCACTAGCACAGATACGCAGTATTTT
cdr3_aa: CASSVGGGTSTDTQYF
v_call: TRBV9
clone_size: .
j_call: TRBJ2-3
d_call: TRBD1

cdr3_nt: TGCGCCAGCAGCCAAGATAGGGCAGGGGTAGGGGACCCGGGGGAGCAGTACTTC
cdr3_aa: CASSQDRAGVGDPGEQYF
v_call: TRBV4-1
clone_size: .
j_call: TRBJ2-7
d_call: .

cdr3_nt: TGTGCCAGCAGCCCGCGGTTAGCGGGGGGGTACAATGAGCAGTTCTTC
cdr3_aa: CASSPRLAGGYNEQFF
v_call: TRBV7-8
clone_size: .
j_call: TRBJ2-1
d_call: TRBD2

cdr3_nt: TGTGCCAGTAGTAGACTAGCGCCGCCGAACACCGGGGAGCTGTTTTTT
cdr3_aa: CASSRLAPPNTGELFF
v_call: TRBV19
clone_size: .
j_call: TRBJ2-2
d_call: TRBD2

cdr3_nt: TGTGCCAGCAGCGGACAGGACAGTCGGAACGAGCAGTACTTC
cdr3_aa: CASSGQDSRNEQYF
v_call: TRBV7-8
clone_size: .
j_call: TRBJ2-7
d_call: TRBD1

cdr3_nt: TGTGCCAGCAGCTTCCCGCAGGGCTCCACTGAAGCTTTCTTT
cdr3_aa: CASSFPQGSTEAFF
v_call: TRBV7-9
clone_size: .
j_call: TRBJ1-1
d_call: .

cdr3_nt: TGTGCCAGCAGCTTAGTGGCGGGGACAGGGGGGAACGAGCAGTACTTC
cdr3_aa: CASSLVAGTGGNEQYF
v_call: TRBV7-2
clone_size: .
j_call: TRBJ2-7
d_call: TRBD1

cdr3_nt: TGTGCCATCAGTGAGCCGGGGGGGACAGGGGCCAACTATGGCTACACCTTC
cdr3_aa: CAISEPGGTGANYGYTF
v_call: TRBV10-3
clone_size: .
j_call: TRBJ1-2
d_call: TRBD1

cdr3_nt: TGCGCCAGCAGCCGAGCGTCGGGCACCGGGGAGCTGTTTTTT
cdr3_aa: CASSRASGTGELFF
v_call: TRBV5-1
clone_size: .
j_call: TRBJ2-2
d_call: .

cdr3_nt: TGTGCCAGCTCACAGGCTGTCGGACTAGCGGGGGTTAATTCCTACAATGAGCAGTTCTTC
cdr3_aa: CASSQAVGLAGVNSYNEQFF
v_call: TRBV18
clone_size: few
j_call: TRBJ2-1
d_call: TRBD2

cdr3_nt: TGTGCCAGCAGCGTAGAAGGGAGCTCTGGAAACACCATATATTTT
cdr3_aa: CASSVEGSSGNTIYF
v_call: TRBV9
clone_size: .
j_call: TRBJ1-3
d_call: .

cdr3_nt: TGTGCCAGCAGCGTAGGTGGGACTTTAGGCTACACCTTC
cdr3_aa: CASSVGGTLGYTF
v_call: TRBV9
clone_size: .
j_call: TRBJ1-2
d_call: .

cdr3_nt: TGTGCCAGCTCCGGACAGGGCAATCAGCCCCAGCATTTT
cdr3_aa: CASSGQGNQPQHF
v_call: TRBV18
clone_size: .
j_call: TRBJ1-5
d_call: TRBD1

cdr3_nt: TGTGCCAGCAGCCCACGGACAGGACCCTCCTACAATGAGCAGTTCTTC
cdr3_aa: CASSPRTGPSYNEQFF
v_call: TRBV7-3
clone_size: .
j_call: TRBJ2-1
d_call: TRBD1

cdr3_nt: TGTGCCAGCTCACCACGACAGGGCTCCTCACCCCTCCACTTT
cdr3_aa: CASSPRQGSSPLHF
v_call: TRBV18
clone_size: .
j_call: TRBJ1-6
d_call: TRBD1

cdr3_nt: TGTGCCAGTAGTATGTGGACTAGCGGGGGGGCTGAGGAGACCCAGTACTTC
cdr3_aa: CASSMWTSGGAEETQYF
v_call: TRBV19
clone_size: .
j_call: TRBJ2-5
d_call: TRBD2

cdr3_nt: TGTGCCAGTACTAGCGGGGGACTAGATACGCAGTATTTT
cdr3_aa: CASTSGGLDTQYF
v_call: TRBV2
clone_size: few
j_call: TRBJ2-3
d_call: TRBD2

cdr3_nt: TGTGCCAGCAGCAAACTCACCCGGGGAGGCCGGGAGACCCAGTACTTC
cdr3_aa: CASSKLTRGGRETQYF
v_call: TRBV9
clone_size: .
j_call: TRBJ2-5
d_call: .

cdr3_nt: TGTGCCAGCAGCTTAGCGGGACTAGCGGGGGGGGACAATGAGCAGTTCTTC
cdr3_aa: CASSLAGLAGGDNEQFF
v_call: TRBV7-2
clone_size: .
j_call: TRBJ2-1
d_call: TRBD2

cdr3_nt: TGTGCCAGCAGCCAAGAGGGCGGGGGGGCACGGAATGAGCAGTTCTTC
cdr3_aa: CASSQEGGGARNEQFF
v_call: TRBV4-2
clone_size: .
j_call: TRBJ2-1
d_call: TRBD2

cdr3_nt: TGTGCCAGTAGTATAGATATAGACAGGTATAGCAATCAGCCCCAGCATTTT
cdr3_aa: CASSIDIDRYSNQPQHF
v_call: TRBV19
clone_size: once
j_call: TRBJ1-5
d_call: .

cdr3_nt: TGTGCCAGCAGCTTATTCATAGGATGGAGAGCTAATGAAGCTTTCTTT
cdr3_aa: CASSLFIGWRANEAFF
v_call: TRBV7-9
clone_size: .
j_call: TRBJ1-1
d_call: .

cdr3_nt: TGTGCCAGCACCGTAGCGGGGGCCTCACGATACAATGAGCAGTTCTTC
cdr3_aa: CASTVAGASRYNEQFF
v_call: TRBV2
clone_size: .
j_call: TRBJ2-1
d_call: TRBD2

cdr3_nt: TGTGCCAGCAGCTTAGTAGGGCAGGGGAACACTGAAGCTTTCTTT
cdr3_aa: CASSLVGQGNTEAFF
v_call: TRBV7-8
clone_size: .
j_call: TRBJ1-1
d_call: .

cdr3_nt: TGCGCCAGCAGCAAACGTCCCGGGACTAGCGGGGGGGCCCAAGAGACCCAGTACTTC
cdr3_aa: CASSKRPGTSGGAQETQYF
v_call: TRBV5-1
clone_size: .
j_call: TRBJ2-5
d_call: TRBD2

cdr3_nt: TGTGCCAGCAGCGCCGGACAGGACGGCTACGAGCAGTACTTC
cdr3_aa: CASSAGQDGYEQYF
v_call: TRBV5-4
clone_size: .
j_call: TRBJ2-7
d_call: TRBD1

cdr3_nt: TGTGCTAGTGCCCCGGGACAGGCTTACAATGAGCAGTTCTTC
cdr3_aa: CASAPGQAYNEQFF
v_call: TRBV12-5
clone_size: few
j_call: TRBJ2-1
d_call: TRBD1

cdr3_nt: TGTGCCAGCAGTTGGGACAGCCCAAACACCATATATTTT
cdr3_aa: CASSWDSPNTIYF
v_call: TRBV6-6
clone_size: few
j_call: TRBJ1-3
d_call: TRBD1

cdr3_nt: TGCACCAGCAGCCAGCGTACCGGGACTAGCGGGGTGACCTCCTACGAGCAGTACTTC
cdr3_aa: CTSSQRTGTSGVTSYEQYF
v_call: TRBV1
clone_size: .
j_call: TRBJ2-7
d_call: .

cdr3_nt: TGTGCCAGCAGTTTCCGGGAACCAATTTCACCCCTCCACTTT
cdr3_aa: CASSFREPISPLHF
v_call: TRBV27
clone_size: .
j_call: TRBJ1-6
d_call: .

cdr3_nt: TGTGCCAGCAGTTTACGCCATCGGGAGACCCAGTACTTC
cdr3_aa: CASSLRHRETQYF
v_call: TRBV12-3/TRBV12-4
clone_size: .
j_call: TRBJ2-5
d_call: .

cdr3_nt: TGTGCCAGTAGCGCCAGGGGATACGATCAGCCCCAGCATTTT
cdr3_aa: CASSARGYDQPQHF
v_call: TRBV19
clone_size: .
j_call: TRBJ1-5
d_call: .

cdr3_nt: TGTGCCAGCAGCATATCCACATCAACAGGGTGGGACTATGGCTACACCTTC
cdr3_aa: CASSISTSTGWDYGYTF
v_call: TRBV11-3
clone_size: .
j_call: TRBJ1-2
d_call: .

cdr3_nt: TGTGCCAGCAGTGAACAGGACGGGAGCTATGGCTACACCTTC
cdr3_aa: CASSEQDGSYGYTF
v_call: TRBV2
clone_size: .
j_call: TRBJ1-2
d_call: .

cdr3_nt: TGTGCCAGTACTGACATCAAAACTAATGAAAAACTGTTTTTT
cdr3_aa: CASTDIKTNEKLFF
v_call: TRBV19
clone_size: .
j_call: TRBJ1-4
d_call: .